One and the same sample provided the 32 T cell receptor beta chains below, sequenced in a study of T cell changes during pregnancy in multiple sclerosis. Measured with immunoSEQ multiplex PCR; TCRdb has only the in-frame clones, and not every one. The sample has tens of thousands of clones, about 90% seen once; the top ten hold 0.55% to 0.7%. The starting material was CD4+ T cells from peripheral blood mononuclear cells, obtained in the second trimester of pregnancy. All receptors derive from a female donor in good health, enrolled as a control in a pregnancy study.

The CDR3 region is CASSRQGSSYEQYF. The CDR3 nucleotides read TGTGCCAGCAGCCGACAGGGGAGCTCCTACGAGCAGTACTTC. The rearrangement joins TRBV6-5 to TRBJ2-7, with TRBD1 matching 8 bases. V trimming: 6 bases; J trimming: 0 bases; junction bases outside the gene matches: 4. The CDR3 has 14 residues. Germline values: CDR1 MNHEY, CDR2 SVGAGI.

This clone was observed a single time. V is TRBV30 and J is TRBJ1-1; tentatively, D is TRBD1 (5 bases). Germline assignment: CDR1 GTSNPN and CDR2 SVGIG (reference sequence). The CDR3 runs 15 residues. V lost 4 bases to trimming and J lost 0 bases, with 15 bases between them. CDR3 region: CAWNSGLLMNTEAFF. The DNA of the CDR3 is TGTGCCTGGAACTCGGGACTGTTGATGAACACTGAAGCTTTCTTT.

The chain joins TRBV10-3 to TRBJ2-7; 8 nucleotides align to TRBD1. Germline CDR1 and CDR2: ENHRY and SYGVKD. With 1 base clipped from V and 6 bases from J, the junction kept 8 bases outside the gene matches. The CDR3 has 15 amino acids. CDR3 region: CAISELGQATVEQYF. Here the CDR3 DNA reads TGTGCCATCAGTGAGTTGGGACAGGCCACTGTCGAGCAGTACTTC.

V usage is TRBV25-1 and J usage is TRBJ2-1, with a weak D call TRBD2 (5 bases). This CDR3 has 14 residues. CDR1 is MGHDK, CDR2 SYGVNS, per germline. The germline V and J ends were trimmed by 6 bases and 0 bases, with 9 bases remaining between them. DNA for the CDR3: TGTGCCAGCAGACGGGGAAGCTCCTACAATGAGCAGTTCTTC. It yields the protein CASRRGSSYNEQFF.

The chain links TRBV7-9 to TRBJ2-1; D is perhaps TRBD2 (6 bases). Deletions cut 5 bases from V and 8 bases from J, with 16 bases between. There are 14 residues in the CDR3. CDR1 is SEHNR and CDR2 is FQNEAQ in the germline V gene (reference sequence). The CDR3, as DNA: TGTGCCAGCAGCCTTCGGGACTTTTCACATGAGCAGTTCTTC. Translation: CASSLRDFSHEQFF.

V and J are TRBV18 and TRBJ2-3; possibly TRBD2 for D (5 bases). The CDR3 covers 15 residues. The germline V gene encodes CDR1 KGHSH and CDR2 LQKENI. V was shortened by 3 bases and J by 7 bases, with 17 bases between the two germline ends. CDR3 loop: CASSPLGVGQNTQYF. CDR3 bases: TGTGCCAGCTCACCTCTCGGGGTCGGCCAAAATACGCAGTATTTT.

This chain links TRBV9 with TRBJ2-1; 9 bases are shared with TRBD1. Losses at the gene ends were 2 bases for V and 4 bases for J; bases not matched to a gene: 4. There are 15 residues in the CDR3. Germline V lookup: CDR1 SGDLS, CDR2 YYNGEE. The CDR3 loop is CASSVVGTGYNEQFF. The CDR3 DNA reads TGTGCCAGCAGCGTCGTGGGGACAGGGTACAATGAGCAGTTCTTC.

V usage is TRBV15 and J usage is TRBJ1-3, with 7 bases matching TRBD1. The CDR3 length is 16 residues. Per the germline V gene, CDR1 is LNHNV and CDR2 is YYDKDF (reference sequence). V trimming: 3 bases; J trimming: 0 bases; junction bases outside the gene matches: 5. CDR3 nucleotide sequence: TGTGCCACCAGCAGCAGAGGGGGCAGCTCTGGAAACACCATATATTTT. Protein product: CATSSRGGSSGNTIYF.

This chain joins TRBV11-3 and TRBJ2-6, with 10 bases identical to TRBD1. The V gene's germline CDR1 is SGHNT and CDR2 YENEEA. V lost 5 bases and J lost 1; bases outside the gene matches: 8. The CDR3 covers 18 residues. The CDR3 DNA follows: TGTGCCAGCAGCAATCCCGGGACAGGGGAATCTGGGGCCAACGTCCTGACTTTC. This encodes CASSNPGTGESGANVLTF.

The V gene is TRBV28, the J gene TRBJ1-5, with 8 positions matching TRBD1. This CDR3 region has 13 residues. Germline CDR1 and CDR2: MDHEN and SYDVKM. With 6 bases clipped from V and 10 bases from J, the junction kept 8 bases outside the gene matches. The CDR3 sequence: CASSRQGRQPQHF. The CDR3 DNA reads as TGTGCCAGCAGCAGACAGGGGCGGCAACCCCAGCATTTT.

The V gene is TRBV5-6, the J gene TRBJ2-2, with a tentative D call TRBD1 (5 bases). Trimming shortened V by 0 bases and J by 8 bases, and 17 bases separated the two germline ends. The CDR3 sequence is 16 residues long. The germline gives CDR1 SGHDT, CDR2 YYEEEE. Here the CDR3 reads CASSLEPRQGRGELFF. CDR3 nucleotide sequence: TGTGCCAGCAGCTTGGAGCCCAGGCAGGGTCGAGGGGAGCTGTTTTTT.

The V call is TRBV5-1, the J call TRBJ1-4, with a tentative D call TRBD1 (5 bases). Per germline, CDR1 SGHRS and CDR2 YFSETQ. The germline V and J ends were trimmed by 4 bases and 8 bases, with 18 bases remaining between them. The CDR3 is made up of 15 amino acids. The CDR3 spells CASSVQGDLWEKLFF. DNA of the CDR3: TGCGCCAGCAGCGTCCAGGGTGATTTATGGGAAAAACTGTTTTTT.

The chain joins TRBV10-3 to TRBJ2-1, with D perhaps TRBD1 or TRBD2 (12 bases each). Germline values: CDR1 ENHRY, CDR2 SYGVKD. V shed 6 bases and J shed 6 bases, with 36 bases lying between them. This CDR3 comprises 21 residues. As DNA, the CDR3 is TGTGCCATCAGCTACATCCGGGACAGGGGGCCTCGGGGACTAGCGGGCAATGAGCAGTTCTTC. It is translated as CAISYIRDRGPRGLAGNEQFF.

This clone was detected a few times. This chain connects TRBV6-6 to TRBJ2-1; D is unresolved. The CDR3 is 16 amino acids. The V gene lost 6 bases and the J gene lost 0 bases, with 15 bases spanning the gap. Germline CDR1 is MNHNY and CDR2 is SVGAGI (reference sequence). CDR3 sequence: CASSPRELSSYNEQFF. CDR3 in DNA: TGTGCCAGCAGCCCCCGAGAGCTGAGCTCCTACAATGAGCAGTTCTTC.

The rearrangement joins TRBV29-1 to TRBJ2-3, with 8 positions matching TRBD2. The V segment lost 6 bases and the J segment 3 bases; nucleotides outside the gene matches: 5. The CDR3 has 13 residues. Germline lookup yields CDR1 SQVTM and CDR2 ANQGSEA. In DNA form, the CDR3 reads TGCAGCGTCCGCAGCGGGGGTACAGATACGCAGTATTTT. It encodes CSVRSGGTDTQYF.

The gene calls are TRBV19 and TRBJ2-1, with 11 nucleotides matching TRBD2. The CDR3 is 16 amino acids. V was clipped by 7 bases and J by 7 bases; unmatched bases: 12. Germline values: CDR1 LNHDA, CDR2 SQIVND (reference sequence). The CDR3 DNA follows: TGTGCCAGTATTCCGAGGGATAGCGGGGGGGATAATGAGCAGTTCTTC. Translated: CASIPRDSGGDNEQFF.

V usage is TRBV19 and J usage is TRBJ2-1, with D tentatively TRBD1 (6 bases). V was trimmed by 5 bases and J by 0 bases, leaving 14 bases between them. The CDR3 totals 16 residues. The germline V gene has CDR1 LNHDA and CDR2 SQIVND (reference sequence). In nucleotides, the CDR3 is TGTGCCAGTAGTGCCTTGGGGGCGAGCTCCTACAATGAGCAGTTCTTC. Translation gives CASSALGASSYNEQFF.

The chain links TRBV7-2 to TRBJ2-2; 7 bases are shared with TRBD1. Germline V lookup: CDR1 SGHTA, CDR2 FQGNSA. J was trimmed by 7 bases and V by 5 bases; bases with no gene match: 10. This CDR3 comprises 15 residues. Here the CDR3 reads CASSLGDRANGELFF. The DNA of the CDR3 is TGTGCCAGCAGCCTAGGTGACAGGGCCAACGGGGAGCTGTTTTTT.

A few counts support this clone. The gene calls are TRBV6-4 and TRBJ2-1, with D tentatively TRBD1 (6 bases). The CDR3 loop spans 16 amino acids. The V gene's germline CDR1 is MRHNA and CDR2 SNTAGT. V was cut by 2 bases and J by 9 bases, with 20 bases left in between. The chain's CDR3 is CASSDRWGRSGSEQFF. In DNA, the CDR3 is TGTGCCAGCAGTGACAGGTGGGGGCGGAGTGGGTCTGAGCAGTTCTTC.

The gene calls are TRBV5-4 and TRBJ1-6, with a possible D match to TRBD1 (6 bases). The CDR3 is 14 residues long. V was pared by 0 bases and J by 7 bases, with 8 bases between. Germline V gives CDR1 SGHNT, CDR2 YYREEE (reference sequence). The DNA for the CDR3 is TGTGCCAGCAGCTTGGAACAGGGAAATTCACCCCTCCACTTT. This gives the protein CASSLEQGNSPLHF.

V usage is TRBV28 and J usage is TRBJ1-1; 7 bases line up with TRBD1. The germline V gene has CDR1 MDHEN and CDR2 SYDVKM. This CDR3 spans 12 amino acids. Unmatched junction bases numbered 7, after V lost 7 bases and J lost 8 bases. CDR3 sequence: CASTIRQGEAFF. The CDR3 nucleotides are TGTGCCAGCACCATTCGACAGGGAGAAGCTTTCTTT.

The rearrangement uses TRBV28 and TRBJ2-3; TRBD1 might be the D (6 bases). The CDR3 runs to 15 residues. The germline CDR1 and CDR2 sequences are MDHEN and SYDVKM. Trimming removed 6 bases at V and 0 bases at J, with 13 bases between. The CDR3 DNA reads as TGTGCCAGCAGCTCCGCAGGGGTTAGCACAGATACGCAGTATTTT. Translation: CASSSAGVSTDTQYF.

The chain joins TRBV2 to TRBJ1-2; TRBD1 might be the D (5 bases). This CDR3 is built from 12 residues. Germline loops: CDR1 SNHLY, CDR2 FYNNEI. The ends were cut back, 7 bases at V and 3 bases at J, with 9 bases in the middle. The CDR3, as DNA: TGTGCCAGCACCCCCAGGGACTATGGCTACACCTTC. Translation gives CASTPRDYGYTF.

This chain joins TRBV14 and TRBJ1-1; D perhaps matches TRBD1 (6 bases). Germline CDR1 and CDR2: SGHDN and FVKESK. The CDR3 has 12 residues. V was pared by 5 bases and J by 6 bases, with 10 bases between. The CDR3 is CASSEGGAEAFF. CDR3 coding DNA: TGTGCCAGCAGCGAGGGGGGGGCTGAAGCTTTCTTT.

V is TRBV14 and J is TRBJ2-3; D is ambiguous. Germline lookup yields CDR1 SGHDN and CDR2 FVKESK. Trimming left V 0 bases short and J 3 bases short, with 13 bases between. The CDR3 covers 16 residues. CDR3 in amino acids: CASSQDVARKTDTQYF. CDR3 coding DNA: TGTGCCAGCAGCCAAGATGTAGCCCGTAAAACAGATACGCAGTATTTT.

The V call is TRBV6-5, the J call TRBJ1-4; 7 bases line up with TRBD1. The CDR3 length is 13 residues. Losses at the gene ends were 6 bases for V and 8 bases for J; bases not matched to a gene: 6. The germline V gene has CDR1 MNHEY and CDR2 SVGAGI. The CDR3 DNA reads TGTGCCAGCAGATCACAGGGGCCGGAAAAACTGTTTTTT. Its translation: CASRSQGPEKLFF.

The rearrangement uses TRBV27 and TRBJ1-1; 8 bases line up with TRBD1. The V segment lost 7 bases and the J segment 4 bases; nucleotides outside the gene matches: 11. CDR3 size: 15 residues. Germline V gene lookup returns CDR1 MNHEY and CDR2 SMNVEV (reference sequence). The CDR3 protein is CASKAGGASPTEAFF. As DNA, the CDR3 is TGTGCCAGCAAGGCAGGGGGCGCCAGTCCCACTGAAGCTTTCTTT.

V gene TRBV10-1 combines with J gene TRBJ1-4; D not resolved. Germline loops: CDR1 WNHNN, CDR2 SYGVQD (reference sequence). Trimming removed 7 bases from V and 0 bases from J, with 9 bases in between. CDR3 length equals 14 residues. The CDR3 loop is CASKRETTNEKLFF. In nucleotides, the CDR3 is TGCGCCAGCAAGAGAGAAACAACTAATGAAAAACTGTTTTTT.

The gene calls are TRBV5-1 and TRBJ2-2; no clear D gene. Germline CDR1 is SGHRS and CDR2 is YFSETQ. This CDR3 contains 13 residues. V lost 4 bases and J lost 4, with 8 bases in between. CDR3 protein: CASSAYLTGELFF. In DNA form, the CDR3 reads TGCGCCAGCAGCGCCTATCTCACCGGGGAGCTGTTTTTT.

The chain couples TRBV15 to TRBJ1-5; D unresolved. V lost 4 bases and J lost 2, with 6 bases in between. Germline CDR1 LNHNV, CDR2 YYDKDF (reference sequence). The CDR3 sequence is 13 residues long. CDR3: CATSNQGNQPQHF. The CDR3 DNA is TGTGCCACCAGCAACCAGGGCAATCAGCCCCAGCATTTT.

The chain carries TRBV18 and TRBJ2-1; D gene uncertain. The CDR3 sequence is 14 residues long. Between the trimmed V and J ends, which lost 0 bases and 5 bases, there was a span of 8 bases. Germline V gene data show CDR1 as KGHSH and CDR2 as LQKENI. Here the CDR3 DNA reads TGTGCCAGCTCACCACCGAACAACAACAATGAGCAGTTCTTC. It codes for CASSPPNNNNEQFF.

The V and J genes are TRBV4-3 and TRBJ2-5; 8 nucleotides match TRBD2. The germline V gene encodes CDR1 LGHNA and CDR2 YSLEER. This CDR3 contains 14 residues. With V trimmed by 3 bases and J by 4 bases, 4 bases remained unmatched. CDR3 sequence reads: CASSHSGLAETQYF. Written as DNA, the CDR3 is TGCGCCAGCAGCCATTCCGGACTAGCAGAGACCCAGTACTTC.